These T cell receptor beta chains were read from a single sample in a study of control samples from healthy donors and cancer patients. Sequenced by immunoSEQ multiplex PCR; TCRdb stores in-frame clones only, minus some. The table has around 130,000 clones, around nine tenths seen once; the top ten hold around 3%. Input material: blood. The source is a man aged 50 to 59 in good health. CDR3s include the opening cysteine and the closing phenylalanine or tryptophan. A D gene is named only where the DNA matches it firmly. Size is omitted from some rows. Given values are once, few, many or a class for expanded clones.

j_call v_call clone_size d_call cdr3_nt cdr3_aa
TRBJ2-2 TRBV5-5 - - TGTGCCAGCAGCTTAGCAGGGACCGGGGAGCTGTTTTTT CASSLAGTGELFF
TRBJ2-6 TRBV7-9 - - TGTGCCAGCAGCCGAAAATATAGCGAATTTTGGGTCCTGACTTTC CASSRKYSEFWVLTF
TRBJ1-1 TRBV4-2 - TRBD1 TGTGCCAGCAGCCGTAAAGAGGGCCGACAGGGTCGGGATGAAGCTTTCTTT CASSRKEGRQGRDEAFF
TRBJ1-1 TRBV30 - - TGTGCCTGGAGTGGAGACCGTAATACTGAAGCTTTCTTT CAWSGDRNTEAFF
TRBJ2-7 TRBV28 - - TGTGCCAGCAGTTCTCCGACCCCCTACGAGCAGTACTTC CASSSPTPYEQYF
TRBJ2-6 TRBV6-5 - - TGTGCCACTACGCTCTCTGGGGCCAACGTCCTGACTTTC CATTLSGANVLTF
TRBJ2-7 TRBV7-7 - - TGTGCCAGCAGCCCTATGACAGGCTACGAGCAGTACTTC CASSPMTGYEQYF
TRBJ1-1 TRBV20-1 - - TGCAGTGCTAGTAACCCCCCAGGGGTGGAAGCTTTCTTT CSASNPPGVEAFF
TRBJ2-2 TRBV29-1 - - TGCAGCGTTGAAAAGGACCTAAACACCGGGGAGCTGTTTTTT CSVEKDLNTGELFF
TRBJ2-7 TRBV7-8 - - TGTGCCAGCAGCTTAGTGGCCAGACAGTTATCCACCTACGAGCAGTACTTC CASSLVARQLSTYEQYF
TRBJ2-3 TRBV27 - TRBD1 TGTGCCAGCAGTGGATCGACAGGGGATACGCAGTATTTT CASSGSTGDTQYF
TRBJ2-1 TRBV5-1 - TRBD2 TGCGCCAGCAGCTTACTAGCGGGGGCATACAATGAGCAGTTCTTC CASSLLAGAYNEQFF
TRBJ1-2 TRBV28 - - TGTGCCAGCAGTCGACAGTCCTATGGCTACACCTTC CASSRQSYGYTF
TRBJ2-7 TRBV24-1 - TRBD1 TGTGCCACCAGTGATCCCGGGACAGATTCCTACGAGCAGTACTTC CATSDPGTDSYEQYF
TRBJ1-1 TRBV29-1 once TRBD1 TGCAGCGCGGGACAGGGGAACACTGAAGCTTTCTTT CSAGQGNTEAFF